The entry that follows covers one T cell receptor (beta chain) sequence. It has no known antigen specificity. Qualities for individual bases were not recorded, and no much larger clone is one base off. The entry originates in a study of T cells in localized non-small cell lung cancer (dated by TCRdb to 2020 to 2022). Context from the whole study: The study examined T cell repertoires in a few hundred patients with early-stage NSCLC and compared tumors with uninvolved tumor-adjacent lungs. A mean age of approximately 66 years was recorded for the NSCLC patients, of whom under 150 were male and 95 to 110 were female. The cohort was made up of 200 to 250 treatment-naive NSCLC patients whose localized lung tumors had been resected.

Paper-wide results and their limitations: Because multi-region sequencing of the tumors was not done, intratumor heterogeneity could not be ruled out. Since the design was exploratory, TCR variables were selected using unadjusted p-values with no false-discovery rate correction. A median of about 53 of the top 100 tumor clones were detected in paired uninvolved adjacent lung, and some 28 of these tumor clones were also found among the top 100 clones of the paired uninvolved adjacent lung. The highest T cell clonality was observed in uninvolved tumor-adjacent lung, where clonality exceeded that of tumor, suggesting that antigenic responses were more focused in uninvolved tumor-adjacent lung. Longer overall survival was associated with higher blood T cell density, whereas shorter survival was associated with higher adjacent-lung clonality.

The immunoSEQ Assay was used to sequence TCR beta CDR3 regions from DNA. Per the source publication's procedure: To compute T cell density, TCR beta template counts were normalized to usable DNA, which was estimated by amplifying housekeeping genes. Using the preseqR package, richness was estimated by extrapolating to 120,000 templates for tissue samples and 400,000 templates for PBMC samples. Clonality was defined by subtracting Pielou's evenness from one. Differential abundance testing on productive amino-acid clonotypes, with a minimum total count of 5 and an alpha of 0.1, was used to identify tissue-enriched TCRs. The Jaccard Index and the Morisita Overlap Index were used to measure how much the repertoires overlapped between compartments. GLIPH grouped TCR beta CDR3s together with public tetramer-defined viral CDR3s, and a viral motif had to include at least three viral sequences and show V-gene enrichment. TCRdb mirrors the immuneACCESS table, restricted to in-frame sequences. Some clones are absent from its copies; in checked studies, under half trace to an unresolved V gene, and the reason for the others is unknown. The V and J calls and clone size are taken from that table; D and trimming were inferred from the DNA. The sample data list nearly 35,000 clones, and about nine tenths of these were observed just once. The ten biggest clones cover 4% to 5% of the sample.

V and J are truncated by 6 bases and 4 bases respectively, leaving an intervening sequence of 15 bases. The cysteine opens and the phenylalanine closes a CDR3 of 15 amino acids. The retained sequence is limited to the CDR3, 45 bases, with the frame set at the first base. Based on the germline V gene, the CDR1 and CDR2 sequences are SGHVS and FQNEAQ. At diagnosis, peripheral blood, uninvolved tumor-adjacent lung and tumor were collected and stored as a combination of fresh-frozen and FFPE material. For TCR repertoire profiling, blood samples were analyzed as peripheral blood mononuclear cells. The sample in question was peripheral blood, obtained before any cancer treatment. The clonotype originates from a woman between 40 and 69 years old with stage I lung adenocarcinoma. The chain uses TRBV7-8 and TRBJ2-2; the D gene is perhaps TRBD1, on 5 matching bases. In nucleotides, the sequence is TGTGCCAGCAGTTTACTTACAGGAAGCACCGGGGAGCTGTTTTTT. Translated, this is CASSLLTGSTGELFF.